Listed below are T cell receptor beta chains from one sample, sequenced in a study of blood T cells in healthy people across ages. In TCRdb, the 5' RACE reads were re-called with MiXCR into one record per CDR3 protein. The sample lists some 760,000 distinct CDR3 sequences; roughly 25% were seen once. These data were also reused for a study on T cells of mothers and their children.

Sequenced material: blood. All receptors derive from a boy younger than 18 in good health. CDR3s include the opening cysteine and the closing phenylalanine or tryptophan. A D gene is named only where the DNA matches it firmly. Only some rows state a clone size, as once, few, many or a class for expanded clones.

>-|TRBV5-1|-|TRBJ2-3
TGCGCCAGCAGCTTGTTGTCTACCACAGATACGCAGTATTTT
CASSLLSTTDTQYF
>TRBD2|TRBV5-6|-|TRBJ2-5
TGTGCCAGCAGCAGGCCGGGAGGCGAAGAGACCCAGTACTTC
CASSRPGGEETQYF
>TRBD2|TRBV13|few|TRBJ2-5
TGTGCCAGCAGCTTAGTGAGGCGGGAGGGCGGAGAGACCCAGTACTTC
CASSLVRREGGETQYF
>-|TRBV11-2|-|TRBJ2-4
TGTGCCAGCAGCTTAGACGGAGAGTGGAACATTCAGTACTTC
CASSLDGEWNIQYF
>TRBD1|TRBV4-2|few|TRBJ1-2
TGTGCCAGCAGCCAATTGGGGGCGGCAGGGGGAAACTATGGCTACACCTTC
CASSQLGAAGGNYGYTF
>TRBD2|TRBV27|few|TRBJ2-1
TGTGCCAGCAGACGGTCGGGACTAGCGGGAGGGTACAATGAGCAGTTCTTC
CASRRSGLAGGYNEQFF
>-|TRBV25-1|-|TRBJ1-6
TGTGCCAGCAGTGAATCTACAGGGAATAATTCACCCCTCCACTTT
CASSESTGNNSPLHF
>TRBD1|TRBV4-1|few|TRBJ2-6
TGCGCCAGCAGCCAAGGGCCGGGACAGGTCTACTCTGGGGCCAACGTCCTGACTTTC
CASSQGPGQVYSGANVLTF
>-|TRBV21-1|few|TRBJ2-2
TGTGCCAGCAGCAAAAGGGGACAAAACACCGGGGAGCTGTTTTTT
CASSKRGQNTGELFF
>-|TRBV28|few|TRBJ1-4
TGTGCCAGCAGCTCTCCAGGGGCGGGTGAAAAACTGTTTTTT
CASSSPGAGEKLFF
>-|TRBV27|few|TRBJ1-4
TGTGCCAGCAGTCACCGGGACCTAGGGGAAAAACTGTTTTTT
CASSHRDLGEKLFF
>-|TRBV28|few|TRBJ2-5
TGTGCCAGCAGTTTGGGCTCAGGGGGGAAACAAGAGACCCAGTACTTC
CASSLGSGGKQETQYF
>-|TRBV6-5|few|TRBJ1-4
TGTGCCAGCAGTTACCGGGGAGAGCCTAATGAAAAACTGTTTTTT
CASSYRGEPNEKLFF
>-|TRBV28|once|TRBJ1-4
TGTGCCAGCAGTTGGCAGGGTCGGGCTAATGAAAAACTGTTTTTT
CASSWQGRANEKLFF
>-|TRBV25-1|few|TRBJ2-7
TGTGCCAGCAGTCCACTAGGGTTCAACGAGCAGTACTTC
CASSPLGFNEQYF
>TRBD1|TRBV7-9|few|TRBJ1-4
TGTGCCAGCAGTTCCGGGACAGGGGGCGTAGCTAATGAAAAACTGTTTTTT
CASSSGTGGVANEKLFF
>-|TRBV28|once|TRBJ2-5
-
CASSTSGLAETEQFF